These 3 T cell receptor beta chains were all obtained from the same sample, sequenced in a study of T cell responses to AZD1222 COVID-19 vaccine. Profiled with immunoSEQ multiplex PCR; TCRdb holds only in-frame clones, not every one. The data show roughly 100,000 clones, more than 90% seen once. The input for sequencing was peripheral blood, taken on day 0 of AZD1222 vaccination. Receptors originate from an adult in good health.

This clone came up once. V is TRBV19 and J is TRBJ1-1; TRBD1 is a possible D gene (5 bases). The CDR3 runs 15 residues. V dropped 0 bases and J dropped 7 bases, with 15 bases sitting between them. Germline CDR1 is LNHDA and CDR2 is SQIVND (reference sequence). This CDR3 reads CASSIDSRVPLEAFF. The CDR3 DNA reads TGTGCCAGTAGTATAGATTCCAGGGTTCCCCTTGAAGCTTTCTTT. The variable domain in full, completed from reference TRBV19 and TRBJ1-1, reads DGGITQSPKYLFRKEGQNVTLSCEQNLNHDAMYWYRQDPGQGLRLIYYSQIVNDFQKGDIAEGYSVSREKKESFPLTVTSAQKNPTAFYLCASSIDSRVPLEAFFGQGTRLTVV.

J is TRBJ1-1 and V is TRBV6-5, with no clear D. Germline V gene data show CDR1 as MNHEY and CDR2 as SVGAGI. CDR3 length: 12 residues. V lost 5 bases and J 0 bases, leaving 4 bases between the germline ends. The CDR3 reads CASSPLNTEAFF. CDR3 nucleotide sequence: TGTGCCAGCAGTCCTTTGAACACTGAAGCTTTCTTT.

In nucleotides, the CDR3 is TGTGCCAGTAGTATGGACAGGGGAAGCTATGGCTACACCTTC. It encodes CASSMDRGSYGYTF. The gene calls are TRBV19 and TRBJ1-2, with 9 bases identical to TRBD1. Looked up from germline, CDR1 is LNHDA and CDR2 is SQIVND (reference sequence). This CDR3 spans 14 amino acids. The junction had 3 bases not matched to a gene; V was cut back by 3 bases and J by 4 bases.